A single sample gave rise to the 12 T cell receptor beta chains below, sequenced in a study of cytomegalovirus exposure and HLA in healthy donors. PCR amplification relied on 60 Vbeta primers (plus 13 Jbeta primers). TCRdb's table, derived via immunoSEQ multiplex PCR, lists solely in-frame clones and lacks some. This table holds tens of thousands of clones, approximately 72% found once. Sequencing used PBMCs. Receptors were obtained from a middle-aged woman in good health and CMV-seropositive.

This clone was counted a few times. The chain recombines TRBV27 with TRBJ2-1, with 8 bases lining up with TRBD1. CDR1 is MNHEY and CDR2 is SMNVEV in the germline V gene (reference sequence). J gave up 10 bases and V 7 bases, and 12 bases lay outside the gene matches. The CDR3 totals 14 residues. The CDR3 region has the DNA TGTGCCAGCACGTCCGGACAGGGATTGGGAGAGCAGTTCTTC. The encoded protein is CASTSGQGLGEQFF.

The CDR3 here is CASRKEHNSPLHF. The CDR3 coding sequence is TGCGCCAGCAGGAAGGAGCATAATTCACCCCTCCACTTT. The gene calls are TRBV5-1 and TRBJ1-6; D is uncertain. Germline assignment: CDR1 SGHRS and CDR2 YFSETQ. The CDR3 has 13 amino acids. The V end lost 5 bases, the J end lost 5 bases, and 8 bases lay between the germline ends.

This chain connects TRBV9 to TRBJ2-3; TRBD2 agrees at 12 bases. With V trimmed by 3 bases and J by 5 bases, 7 bases remained unmatched. The CDR3 is 16 residues long. Looked up from germline, CDR1 is SGDLS and CDR2 is YYNGEE. DNA for the CDR3: TGTGCCAGCAGCGGAAGACTAGCGGGGGCGGGAGATACGCAGTATTTT. This gives the protein CASSGRLAGAGDTQYF.

Here the CDR3 reads CATTGHQETQYF. CDR3 sequence (DNA): TGTGCCACGACGGGACATCAAGAGACCCAGTACTTC. This chain links TRBV15 with TRBJ2-5; D is possibly TRBD1 (6 bases). Germline CDR1 LNHNV, CDR2 YYDKDF (reference sequence). The V and J ends lost 9 bases and 2 bases respectively, with 10 bases between them. This CDR3 has 12 residues.

The chain combines TRBV4-3 with TRBJ1-2; possible D gene TRBD1, 6 bases. The germline CDR1 and CDR2 sequences are LGHNA and YSLEER. The V end was cut by 0 bases, the J end by 5 bases, with 22 bases between. The CDR3 contains 18 residues. CDR3 loop: CASSQDLFRRTDGYGYTF. As DNA, the CDR3 is TGCGCCAGCAGCCAAGATCTCTTCCGACGGACAGACGGGTATGGCTACACCTTC.

The CDR3 DNA reads TGTGCCAGCAGCTTATTTCTTCTTGGCACAGGGGGCGCTTCAGGCGGATATACCGGCTACACCTTC. Amino acids: CASSLFLLGTGGASGGYTGYTF. The chain uses TRBV7-6 and TRBJ1-2; TRBD1 matches 9 bases. The CDR3 covers 22 residues. The germline V gene has CDR1 SGHVS and CDR2 FNYEAQ. The ends lost 2 bases at V and 8 bases at J; junction bases unmatched: 30.

The chain links TRBV5-1 to TRBJ2-1, with TRBD1 identical over 9 bases. The CDR3 has 15 amino acids. CDR1 and CDR2 from the germline V gene are SGHRS and YFSETQ. The junction had 7 bases not matched to a gene; V was cut back by 3 bases and J by 6 bases. The CDR3 coding sequence is TGCGCCAGCAGCTGGGGACCGGGACAGGGCAATGAGCAGTTCTTC. Translation gives CASSWGPGQGNEQFF.

The rearrangement links TRBV15 to TRBJ2-5; the match to TRBD2 covers 12 bases. CDR3 length equals 17 residues. Unmatched junction bases numbered 10, after V lost 3 bases and J lost 5 bases. The germline V gene has CDR1 LNHNV and CDR2 YYDKDF (reference sequence). The CDR3 bases are TGTGCCACCAGCAGCCAGCGTGGCCTAGCGGGAGGGGAGACCCAGTACTTC. As protein: CATSSQRGLAGGETQYF.

The V call is TRBV6-1, the J call TRBJ2-3, with unresolved D. V gave up 2 bases and J gave up 7 bases, with 4 bases separating them. Germline CDR1 reads MNHNS; CDR2 reads SASEGT. This CDR3 has 11 residues. The CDR3 is CASSEPNTQYF. The CDR3 DNA sequence: TGTGCCAGCAGTGAACCAAATACGCAGTATTTT.

Comment on this clone: In the same sample, other DNA sequences code for this CDR3. The rearrangement links TRBV4-2 to TRBJ2-7; 7 nucleotides match TRBD1. Trimming took 4 bases from V and 9 from J; bases not matched to a gene: 15. The germline V gene has CDR1 LGHNA and CDR2 YNFKEQ. This CDR3 is 15 amino acids long. The CDR3 DNA follows: TGTGCCAGCAGCCCTTATGACAGGGACCCGAGTCGGCAGTACTTC. Protein: CASSPYDRDPSRQYF.

This chain uses TRBV30 with TRBJ2-7, with 9 bases that match TRBD1. CDR1 is GTSNPN, CDR2 SVGIG, per germline (reference sequence). The CDR3 loop spans 16 amino acids. J was trimmed by 1 base and V by 3 bases; bases with no gene match: 10. Here the CDR3 reads CAWRRPGQGRSYEQYF. CDR3 sequence (DNA): TGTGCCTGGAGGAGACCGGGACAGGGAAGGTCCTACGAGCAGTACTTC.

This sequence joins TRBV18 and TRBJ2-7; TRBD2 aligns across 10 bases. The ends lost 5 bases at V and 6 bases at J; junction bases unmatched: 4. CDR1 is KGHSH and CDR2 is LQKENI in the germline V gene. The CDR3 extends over 13 amino acids. The CDR3 sequence is CASSTSGEREQYF. The CDR3, as DNA: TGTGCCAGCTCAACTAGCGGGGAGCGCGAGCAGTACTTC.